The next 32 T cell receptor beta chains were all read from a single sample in a study of T cell responses to AZD1222 COVID-19 vaccine. Produced via immunoSEQ multiplex PCR; TCRdb's table is partial and in-frame only. The sample lists some 96,000 clones, approximately 87% seen once, with about 16% in the top ten. The specimen was peripheral blood, collected on day 0 of AZD1222 vaccination. The receptors come from an adult in good health.

The chain has TRBV28 and TRBJ2-7; 7 bases fit TRBD2. Trimming cost V 8 bases and J 0 bases; bases outside gene matches: 7. The germline gives CDR1 MDHEN, CDR2 SYDVKM. CDR3 length: 14 amino acids. The CDR3 coding sequence is TGTGCCAGCCTCCCTAGCGGTAGCTCCTACGAGCAGTACTTC. Protein: CASLPSGSSYEQYF.

The chain couples TRBV11-2 to TRBJ2-5, with 7 bases that match TRBD1. Germline V gene lookup returns CDR1 SGHAT and CDR2 FQNNGV. CDR3 length: 15 residues. V shed 1 base, J shed 5 bases, and the junction held 7 bases outside the gene matches. The CDR3: CASSLGYRGWETQYF. CDR3 sequence (DNA): TGTGCCAGCAGCTTAGGATACAGGGGCTGGGAGACCCAGTACTTC. Together with reference TRBV11-2 and TRBJ2-5, the CDR3 gives the full variable domain: EAGVAQSPRYKIIEKRQSVAFWCNPISGHATLYWYQQILGQGPKLLIQFQNNGVVDDSQLPKDRFSAERLKGVDSTLKIQPAKLEDSAVYLCASSLGYRGWETQYFGPGTRLLVL.

In this sample, this clone turned up once. The V call is TRBV4-3, the J call TRBJ2-1; D remains ambiguous. The CDR3 has 13 residues. Germline lookup yields CDR1 LGHNA and CDR2 YSLEER. With 0 bases removed from V and 6 bases from J, the gap between germline ends came to 6 bases. The CDR3 is CASSQELSNEQFF. The CDR3 bases are TGCGCCAGCAGCCAAGAGTTGTCCAATGAGCAGTTCTTC.

The chain is built from TRBV19 and TRBJ1-4, with D possibly TRBD1 on 5 matching bases. Germline CDR1 is LNHDA and CDR2 is SQIVND (reference sequence). Trimming stripped 3 bases from V and 8 bases from J, with 16 bases between. The CDR3 has 15 amino acids. CDR3 nucleotides: TGTGCCAGTAGTATGCCGGGGGAAGATGGAGAAAAACTGTTTTTT. This encodes CASSMPGEDGEKLFF. Combining the CDR3 with reference TRBV19 and TRBJ1-4 gives the whole variable domain DGGITQSPKYLFRKEGQNVTLSCEQNLNHDAMYWYRQDPGQGLRLIYYSQIVNDFQKGDIAEGYSVSREKKESFPLTVTSAQKNPTAFYLCASSMPGEDGEKLFFGSGTQLSVL.

The chain combines TRBV5-6 with TRBJ1-3; D remains ambiguous. Trimming cost V 3 bases and J 4 bases, with 2 bases left between them. Germline CDR1 SGHDT, CDR2 YYEEEE. CDR3 length: 11 amino acids. CDR3 protein: CASSSGNTIYF. The CDR3, as DNA: TGTGCCAGCAGCTCCGGAAACACCATATATTTT.

V is TRBV10-2 and J is TRBJ1-5; the match to TRBD1 covers 7 bases. Germline loops: CDR1 WSHSY, CDR2 SAAADI. The CDR3 extends over 13 amino acids. V shed 5 bases, J shed 6 bases, and the junction held 4 bases outside the gene matches. DNA of the CDR3: TGCGCCAGCAGTCTGACAGGGTCTCAGCCCCAGCATTTT. The encoded protein is CASSLTGSQPQHF.

For the CDR3, the DNA is TGTGCCAGCAGTTACTGGAACAGGGGAGACTATGGCTACACCTTC. It yields the protein CASSYWNRGDYGYTF. The chain is built from TRBV6-5 and TRBJ1-2, with 7 bases aligning to TRBD1. The CDR3 extends over 15 amino acids. CDR1 and CDR2 (germline): MNHEY, SVGAGI. Trimming took 1 base from V and 3 from J; bases not matched to a gene: 5.

CDR3 amino acids: CASGNEQGISEQYF. The CDR3 nucleotides read TGTGCCAGCGGCAACGAACAGGGAATCAGCGAGCAGTACTTC. V gene TRBV11-2 combines with J gene TRBJ2-7; D might be TRBD1 (6 bases). From germline, CDR1 is SGHAT and CDR2 FQNNGV. The CDR3 length is 14 residues. Trimming removed 8 bases from V and 6 bases from J, with 20 bases in between. The full variable domain, with the rest looked up from reference TRBV11-2 and TRBJ2-7, is EAGVAQSPRYKIIEKRQSVAFWCNPISGHATLYWYQQILGQGPKLLIQFQNNGVVDDSQLPKDRFSAERLKGVDSTLKIQPAKLEDSAVYLCASGNEQGISEQYFGPGTRLTVT.

V gene TRBV2 combines with J gene TRBJ2-1; 7 bases match TRBD1. The CDR3 sequence is 15 residues long. CDR1 and CDR2 (germline): SNHLY, FYNNEI. The trim removed 7 bases at V and 1 base at J, leaving 7 bases unmatched. The CDR3, as DNA: TGTGCCAGCACCGTACAGGGGAGATCCTACAATGAGCAGTTCTTC. This sequence encodes CASTVQGRSYNEQFF.

The chain combines TRBV27 with TRBJ2-6, with 7 bases lining up with TRBD1. CDR3 length: 17 amino acids. Germline CDR1 and CDR2: MNHEY and SMNVEV (reference sequence). After removal of 6 bases from V and 0 bases from J, the junction contained 8 bases not matched to a gene. This CDR3 reads CASRTTGIRSGANVLTF. The CDR3, as DNA: TGTGCCAGCAGGACGACAGGGATCCGCTCTGGGGCCAACGTCCTGACTTTC.

The chain combines TRBV28 with TRBJ2-7; D remains ambiguous. Trimming removed 6 bases at V and 4 bases at J, with 10 bases between. Germline V gene lookup returns CDR1 MDHEN and CDR2 SYDVKM. The CDR3 sequence is 12 residues long. The CDR3 region has the DNA TGTGCCAGCAGCCCTACAGAATACGAGCAGTACTTC. This translates into CASSPTEYEQYF.

This clone was seen repeatedly, ten times or more. V gene TRBV7-9 combines with J gene TRBJ2-2; 8 bases align to TRBD1. The CDR3 loop spans 14 amino acids. V lost 3 bases and J lost 7; bases outside the gene matches: 4. CDR1 and CDR2 from the germline V gene are SEHNR and FQNEAQ (reference sequence). CDR3 amino acids: CASSFQGARGELFF. Here the CDR3 DNA reads TGTGCCAGCAGCTTCCAGGGGGCTCGCGGGGAGCTGTTTTTT.

The rearrangement joins TRBV7-9 to TRBJ2-7; the D is unclear. Trimming removed 5 bases from V and 7 bases from J, with 9 bases in between. The CDR3 has 11 amino acids. CDR1 SEHNR and CDR2 FQNEAQ come from the germline V gene (reference sequence). CDR3 region: CASSPLIEQYF. The DNA for the CDR3 is TGTGCCAGCAGCCCTCTTATTGAGCAGTACTTC.

In this sample, this clone turned up a few times. V gene TRBV7-2 combines with J gene TRBJ2-7; 7 nucleotides align to TRBD2. This CDR3 is built from 15 residues. The trim removed 5 bases at V and 7 bases at J, leaving 14 bases unmatched. The germline V gene encodes CDR1 SGHTA and CDR2 FQGNSA. CDR3 loop: CASSLGSGGLWEQYF. The CDR3 bases are TGTGCCAGCAGCCTTGGTTCGGGAGGTTTGTGGGAGCAGTACTTC.

The chain combines TRBV21-1 with TRBJ1-6. TRBV21-1 constitutes a pseudogene. CDR3 length: 19 amino acids. The CDR3 loop is CASSCIGTCLGSYNSPLHF. The CDR3 DNA reads TGTGCCAGCAGCTGTATAGGGACGTGTTTGGGCTCCTATAATTCACCCCTCCACTTT.

The chain employs TRBV6-5 and TRBJ2-7; D not certain. This CDR3 region has 16 residues. Trimming left V 0 bases short and J 4 bases short, with 16 bases between. CDR1 is MNHEY, CDR2 SVGAGI, per germline. CDR3 residues: CASSYSRLQSVYEQYF. The CDR3, as DNA: TGTGCCAGCAGTTACTCACGTCTCCAGTCCGTTTACGAGCAGTACTTC.

The CDR3 region has the DNA TGTGCCAGCAGCTTACGTGACACGGGAAAGACCGGGGAGCTGTTTTTT. Translation gives CASSLRDTGKTGELFF. J is TRBJ2-2 and V is TRBV7-9, with TRBD2 as a possible D gene (5 bases). The V gene's germline CDR1 is SEHNR and CDR2 FQNEAQ (reference sequence). The CDR3 has 16 amino acids. Trimming removed 2 bases from V and 5 bases from J, with 15 bases in between.

This clone was counted a few times. The genes are TRBV19 and TRBJ2-7; TRBD1 is a possible D gene (5 bases). The CDR3 is 15 residues long. Germline lookup yields CDR1 LNHDA and CDR2 SQIVND (reference sequence). The V end was cut by 1 base, the J end by 2 bases, with 12 bases between. The CDR3 protein is CASSIGAGIPYEQYF. The DNA of the CDR3 is TGTGCCAGTAGTATAGGGGCAGGGATTCCCTACGAGCAGTACTTC. Full variable domain (missing parts from reference TRBV19 and TRBJ2-7): DGGITQSPKYLFRKEGQNVTLSCEQNLNHDAMYWYRQDPGQGLRLIYYSQIVNDFQKGDIAEGYSVSREKKESFPLTVTSAQKNPTAFYLCASSIGAGIPYEQYFGPGTRLTVT.

The rearrangement links TRBV29-1 to TRBJ1-1; no clear D gene. CDR3 size: 14 residues. CDR1 and CDR2 from the germline V gene are SQVTM and ANQGSEA. The V and J ends lost 6 bases and 0 bases respectively, with 14 bases between them. CDR3 sequence: CSVVGSGMNTEAFF. The CDR3 DNA reads as TGCAGCGTGGTAGGTTCCGGGATGAACACTGAAGCTTTCTTT.

V usage is TRBV18 and J usage is TRBJ2-5, with TRBD2 matching over 12 bases. V dropped 6 bases and J dropped 3; count of bases not matched to a gene: 5. Germline V CDR1 and CDR2: KGHSH, LQKENI. CDR3 length equals 15 residues. The CDR3 sequence is CASSQGLAGKETQYF. CDR3 in DNA: TGTGCCAGCTCGCAAGGACTAGCGGGGAAAGAGACCCAGTACTTC. The variable domain in full, completed from reference TRBV18 and TRBJ2-5, reads NAGVMQNPRHLVRRRGQEARLRCSPMKGHSHVYWYRQLPEEGLKFMVYLQKENIIDESGMPKERFSAEFPKEGPSILRIQQVVRGDSAAYFCASSQGLAGKETQYFGPGTRLLVL.

V and J are TRBV7-2 and TRBJ1-1; D unclear. The CDR3 runs to 13 residues. V gave up 5 bases and J gave up 2 bases, with 9 bases separating them. CDR1 is SGHTA, CDR2 FQGNSA, per germline. CDR3 sequence reads: CASSKGGNTEAFF. The CDR3 nucleotides are TGTGCCAGCAGCAAGGGAGGAAACACTGAAGCTTTCTTT.

This chain joins TRBV4-1 and TRBJ2-7; D may be TRBD1 or TRBD2 (5 bases each). The CDR3 is made up of 13 amino acids. The germline gives CDR1 MGHRA, CDR2 YSYEKL. Trimming took off 8 bases at V and 3 bases at J, with 14 bases between the two ends. CDR3 sequence (DNA): TGCGCCAGCCGGGGCGGTGGCCTCTACGAGCAGTACTTC. Encoded protein: CASRGGGLYEQYF.

The chain uses TRBV6-5 and TRBJ1-1; TRBD1 might be the D (5 bases). The CDR3 is 13 amino acids. Per the germline V gene, CDR1 is MNHEY and CDR2 is SVGAGI. Trimming stripped 6 bases from V and 5 bases from J, with 13 bases between. The DNA of the CDR3 is TGTGCCAGCAGACAGGTCCTAGGTACTGAAGCTTTCTTT. Translated, it gives CASRQVLGTEAFF.

The V gene is TRBV3-1 (or the pseudogene TRBV3-2), the J gene TRBJ1-5; D is ambiguous. V was shortened by 0 bases and J by 3 bases, with 9 bases between the two germline ends. CDR3 length: 15 residues. Germline V gene data show CDR1 as LGHDT and CDR2 as YNNKEL (reference sequence). CDR3 DNA sequence: TGTGCCAGCAGCCAAGAGCTGGGAGCCAATCAGCCCCAGCATTTT. The encoded protein is CASSQELGANQPQHF.

This chain uses TRBV21-1 with TRBJ2-7; TRBD1, the table's D call, was not compared with the DNA. TRBV21-1 is marked as a pseudogene. The CDR3 has 16 amino acids. This CDR3 reads CACINWTGGSVYEQYF. CDR3 sequence (DNA): TGTGCCTGCATAAACTGGACAGGGGGCTCGGTCTACGAGCAGTACTTC.

The rearrangement links TRBV12-3 or TRBV12-4 to TRBJ1-1; no clear D gene. The CDR3 runs 11 residues. The germline V and J ends were trimmed by 7 bases and 11 bases, with 14 bases remaining between them. As DNA, the CDR3 is TGTGCCAGCATCTTCGGATCGGTGGCTTTCTTT. Residues: CASIFGSVAFF.

The J gene is TRBJ2-7, the V gene TRBV27, with 9 bases aligning to TRBD2. The CDR3 has 17 amino acids. Germline CDR1 reads MNHEY; CDR2 reads SMNVEV (reference sequence). Germline trimming cut 5 bases from V and 7 bases from J; bases unmatched to any gene: 18. CDR3 sequence (DNA): TGTGCCAGCAGTCCCCGTTGGTGGCGGGAGGGCCCCGGGGAGCAGTACTTC. Protein: CASSPRWWREGPGEQYF.

This chain uses TRBV29-1 with TRBJ2-1, with 12 bases fitting TRBD2. This CDR3 region has 14 residues. The V segment lost 4 bases and the J segment 15 bases; nucleotides outside the gene matches: 13. Germline lookup yields CDR1 SQVTM and CDR2 ANQGSEA. This chain's CDR3 is CSVGGRTSGELRFF. CDR3 DNA: TGCAGCGTTGGGGGGAGGACTAGCGGGGAACTTCGGTTCTTC.

This clone showed up just a few times. The V and J genes are TRBV19 and TRBJ2-1; the match to TRBD2 covers 10 bases. The V segment lost 6 bases and the J segment 6 bases; nucleotides outside the gene matches: 8. The CDR3 totals 15 residues. Germline V lookup: CDR1 LNHDA, CDR2 SQIVND (reference sequence). CDR3 in DNA: TGTGCCAGTAGCTCTCTAGCGGGAGAAGGCAATGAGCAGTTCTTC. Its translation: CASSSLAGEGNEQFF.

V is TRBV6-4 and J is TRBJ2-4; D possibly corresponds to TRBD1 (6 bases). Germline lookup yields CDR1 MRHNA and CDR2 SNTAGT. The V end was cut by 7 bases, the J end by 8 bases, with 18 bases between. The CDR3 sequence is 14 residues long. The CDR3 bases are TGTGCCAGCAAGTCGTCCTCAGGGGCAGACATTCAGTACTTC. As protein: CASKSSSGADIQYF.

The chain recombines TRBV2 with TRBJ1-1; D uncertain. The germline V and J ends were trimmed by 5 bases and 8 bases, with 9 bases remaining between them. The CDR3 has 11 amino acids. CDR1 is SNHLY, CDR2 FYNNEI, per germline. DNA of the CDR3: TGTGCCAGCAGTACACAGAGCGAAGCTTTCTTT. It encodes CASSTQSEAFF.

V gene TRBV30 combines with J gene TRBJ2-2; TRBD2 aligns across 8 bases. With 3 bases clipped from V and 3 bases from J, the junction kept 3 bases outside the gene matches. This CDR3 spans 14 amino acids. Germline values: CDR1 GTSNPN, CDR2 SVGIG (reference sequence). The CDR3 coding sequence is TGTGCCTGGAGCGGGAGGGCCGACACCGGGGAGCTGTTTTTT. This translates into CAWSGRADTGELFF.